This section outlines one T cell receptor beta chain sequence together with its context. Repertoires were generated with immunoSEQ multiplex PCR, while TCRdb's copy carries only in-frame clones and drops some. The profile covers tens of thousands of clones, with around nine tenths appearing a single time and approximately 5.7% taken by the ten largest. These data come from a study of T cell changes during pregnancy in multiple sclerosis. Trimming removed 7 bases from V and 4 bases from J, with 17 bases in between. Per germline, CDR1 SGDLS and CDR2 YYNGEE. The CDR3 is made up of 15 amino acids. The sequence was collected from a female donor with multiple sclerosis, enrolled in a pregnancy study. The J gene is TRBJ2-2, the V gene TRBV9, with a weak D call TRBD2 (6 bases). The sequenced sample was CD8+ T cells from peripheral blood mononuclear cells, obtained before pregnancy. In nucleotides, the CDR3 is TGTGCCAGCCGCCCGGGACTGTCGGGCACCGGGGAGCTGTTTTTT. This sequence encodes CASRPGLSGTGELFF.